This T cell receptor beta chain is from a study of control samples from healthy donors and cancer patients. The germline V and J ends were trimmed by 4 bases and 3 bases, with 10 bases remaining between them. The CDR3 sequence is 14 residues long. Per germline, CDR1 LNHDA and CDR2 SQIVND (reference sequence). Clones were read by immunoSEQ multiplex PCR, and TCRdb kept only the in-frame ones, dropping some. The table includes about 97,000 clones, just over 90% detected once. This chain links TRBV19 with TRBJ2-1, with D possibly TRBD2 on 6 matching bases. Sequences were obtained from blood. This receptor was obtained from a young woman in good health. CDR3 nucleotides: TGTGCCAGTAGTAAGGGCGGGATCTACAATGAGCAGTTCTTC. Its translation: CASSKGGIYNEQFF.